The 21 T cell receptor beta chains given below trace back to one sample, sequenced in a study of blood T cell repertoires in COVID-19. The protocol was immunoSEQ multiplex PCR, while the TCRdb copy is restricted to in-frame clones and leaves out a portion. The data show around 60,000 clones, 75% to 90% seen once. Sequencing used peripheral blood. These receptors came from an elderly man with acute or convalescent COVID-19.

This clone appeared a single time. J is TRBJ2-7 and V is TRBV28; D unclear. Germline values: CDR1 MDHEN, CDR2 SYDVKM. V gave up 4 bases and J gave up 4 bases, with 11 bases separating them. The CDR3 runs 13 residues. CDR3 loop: CASSSGPNYEQYF. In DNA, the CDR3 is TGTGCCAGCAGTTCGGGTCCAAATTACGAGCAGTACTTC.

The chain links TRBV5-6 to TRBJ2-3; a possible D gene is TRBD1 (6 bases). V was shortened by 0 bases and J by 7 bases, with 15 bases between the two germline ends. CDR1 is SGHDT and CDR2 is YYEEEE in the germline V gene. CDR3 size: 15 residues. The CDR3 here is CASSLGGPNAYTQYF. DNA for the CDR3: TGTGCCAGCAGCTTGGGGGGGCCCAATGCTTATACGCAGTATTTT.

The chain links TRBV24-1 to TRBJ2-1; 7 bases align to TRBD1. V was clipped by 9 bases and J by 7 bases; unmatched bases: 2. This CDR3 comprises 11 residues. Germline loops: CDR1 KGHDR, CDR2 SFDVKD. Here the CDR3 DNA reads TGTGCCACCGGCAGGGGGAATGAGCAGTTCTTC. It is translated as CATGRGNEQFF.

The CDR3 reads CASSPITGDNEQFF. Here the CDR3 DNA reads TGCGCCAGCAGCCCGATAACAGGGGACAATGAGCAGTTCTTC. V is TRBV4-1 and J is TRBJ2-1; 7 nucleotides line up with TRBD1. The germline CDR1 and CDR2 sequences are MGHRA and YSYEKL. This CDR3 region has 14 residues. V lost 4 bases and J lost 5; bases outside the gene matches: 5.

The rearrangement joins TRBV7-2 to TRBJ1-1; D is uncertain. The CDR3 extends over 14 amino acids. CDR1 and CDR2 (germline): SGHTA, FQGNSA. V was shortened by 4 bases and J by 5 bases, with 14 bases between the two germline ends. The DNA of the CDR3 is TGTGCCAGCAGCTCCCCTACCTACGGGACTGAAGCTTTCTTT. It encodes CASSSPTYGTEAFF.

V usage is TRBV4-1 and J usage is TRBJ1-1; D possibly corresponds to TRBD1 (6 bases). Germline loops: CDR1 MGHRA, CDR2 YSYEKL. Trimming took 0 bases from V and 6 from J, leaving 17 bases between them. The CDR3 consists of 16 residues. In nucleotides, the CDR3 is TGCGCCAGCAGCCAAGAAGGGGCAGGGGTTAGGGCTGAAGCTTTCTTT. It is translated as CASSQEGAGVRAEAFF.

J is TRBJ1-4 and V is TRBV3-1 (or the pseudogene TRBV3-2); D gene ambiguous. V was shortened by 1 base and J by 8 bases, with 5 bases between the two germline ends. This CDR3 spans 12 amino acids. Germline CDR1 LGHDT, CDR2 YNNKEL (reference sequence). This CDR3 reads CASSQGLEKLFF. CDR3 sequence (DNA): TGTGCCAGCAGCCAAGGGCTGGAAAAACTGTTTTTT.

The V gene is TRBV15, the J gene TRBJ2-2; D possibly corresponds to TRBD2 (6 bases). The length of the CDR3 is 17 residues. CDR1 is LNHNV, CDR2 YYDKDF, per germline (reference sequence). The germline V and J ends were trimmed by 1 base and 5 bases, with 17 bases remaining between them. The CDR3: CATSRGPGGERTGELFF. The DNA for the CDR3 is TGTGCCACCAGCAGAGGACCTGGCGGGGAGAGAACCGGGGAGCTGTTTTTT.

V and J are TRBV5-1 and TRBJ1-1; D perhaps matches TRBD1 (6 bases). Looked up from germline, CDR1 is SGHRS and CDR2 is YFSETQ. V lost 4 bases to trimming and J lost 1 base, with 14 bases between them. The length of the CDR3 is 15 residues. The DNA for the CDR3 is TGCGCCAGCAGCCAACAGGGTGTGGGGAACACTGAAGCTTTCTTT. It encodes CASSQQGVGNTEAFF.

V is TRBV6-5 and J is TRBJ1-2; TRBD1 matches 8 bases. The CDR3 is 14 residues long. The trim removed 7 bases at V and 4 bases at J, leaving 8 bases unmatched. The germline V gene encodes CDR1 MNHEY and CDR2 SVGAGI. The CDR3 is CASTKTGAGYGYTF. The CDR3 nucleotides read TGTGCCAGCACCAAGACAGGGGCGGGCTATGGCTACACCTTC.

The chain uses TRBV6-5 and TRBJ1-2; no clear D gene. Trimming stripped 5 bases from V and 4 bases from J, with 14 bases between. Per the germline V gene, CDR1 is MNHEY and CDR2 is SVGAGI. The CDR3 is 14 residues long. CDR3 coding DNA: TGTGCCAGCAGTCCCGTTGGTGGAGGCTATGGCTACACCTTC. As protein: CASSPVGGGYGYTF.

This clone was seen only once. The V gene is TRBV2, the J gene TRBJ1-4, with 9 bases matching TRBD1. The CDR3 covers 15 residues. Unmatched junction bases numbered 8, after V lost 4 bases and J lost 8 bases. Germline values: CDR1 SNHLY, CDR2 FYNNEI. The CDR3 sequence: CASSVQGALREKLFF. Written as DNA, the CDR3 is TGTGCCAGCAGTGTACAGGGGGCGTTGAGAGAAAAACTGTTTTTT.

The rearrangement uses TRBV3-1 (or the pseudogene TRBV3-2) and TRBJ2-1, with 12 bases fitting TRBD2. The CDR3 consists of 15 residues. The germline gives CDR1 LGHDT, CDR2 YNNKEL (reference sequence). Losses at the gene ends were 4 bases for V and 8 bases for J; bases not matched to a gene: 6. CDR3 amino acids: CASSLLAGGPYEQFF. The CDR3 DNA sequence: TGTGCCAGCAGCCTCCTAGCGGGGGGGCCTTATGAGCAGTTCTTC.

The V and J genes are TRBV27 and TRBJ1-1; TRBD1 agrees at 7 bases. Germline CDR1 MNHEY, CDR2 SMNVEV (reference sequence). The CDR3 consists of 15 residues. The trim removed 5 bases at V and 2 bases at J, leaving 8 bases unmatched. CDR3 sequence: CASSPRGQLNTEAFF. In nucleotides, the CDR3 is TGTGCCAGCAGTCCGAGGGGACAGCTAAACACTGAAGCTTTCTTT.

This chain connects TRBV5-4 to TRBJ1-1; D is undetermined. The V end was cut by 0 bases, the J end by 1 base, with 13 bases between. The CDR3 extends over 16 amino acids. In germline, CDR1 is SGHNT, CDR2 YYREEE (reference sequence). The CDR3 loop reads CASSLAGVGRNTEAFF. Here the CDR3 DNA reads TGTGCCAGCAGCTTGGCCGGGGTGGGCCGGAACACTGAAGCTTTCTTT.

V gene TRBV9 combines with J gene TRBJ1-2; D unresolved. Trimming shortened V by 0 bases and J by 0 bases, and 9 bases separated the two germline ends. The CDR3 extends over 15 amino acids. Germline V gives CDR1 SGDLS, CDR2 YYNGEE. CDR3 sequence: CASSVGAITNYGYTF. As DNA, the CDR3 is TGTGCCAGCAGCGTAGGGGCGATAACTAACTATGGCTACACCTTC.

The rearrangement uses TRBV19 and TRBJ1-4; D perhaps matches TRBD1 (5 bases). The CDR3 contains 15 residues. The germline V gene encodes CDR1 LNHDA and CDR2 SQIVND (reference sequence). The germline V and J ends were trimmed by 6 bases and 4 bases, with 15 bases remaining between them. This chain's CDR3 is CASRPETVDNEKLFF. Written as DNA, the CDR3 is TGTGCCAGTAGACCCGAGACAGTTGATAATGAAAAACTGTTTTTT.

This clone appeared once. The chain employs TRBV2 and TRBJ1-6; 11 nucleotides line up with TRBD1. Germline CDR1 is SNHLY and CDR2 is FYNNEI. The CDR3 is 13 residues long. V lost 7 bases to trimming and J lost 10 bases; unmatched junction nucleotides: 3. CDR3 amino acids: CASKGQGESPLHF. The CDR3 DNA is TGTGCCAGCAAGGGACAGGGGGAATCACCCCTCCACTTT.

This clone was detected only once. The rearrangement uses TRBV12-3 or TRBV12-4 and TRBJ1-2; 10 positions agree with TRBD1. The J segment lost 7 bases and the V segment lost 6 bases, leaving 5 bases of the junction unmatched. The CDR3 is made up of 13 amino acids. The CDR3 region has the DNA TGTGCCAGCAGCAATGGACAGGGGGGTGGCTACACCTTC. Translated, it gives CASSNGQGGGYTF.

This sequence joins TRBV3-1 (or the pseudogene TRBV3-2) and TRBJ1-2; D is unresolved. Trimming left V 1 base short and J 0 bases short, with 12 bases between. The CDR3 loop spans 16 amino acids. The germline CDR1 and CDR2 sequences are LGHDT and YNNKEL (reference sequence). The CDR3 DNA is TGTGCCAGCAGCCAAGGATGGCAGGCGTCTAACTATGGCTACACCTTC. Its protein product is CASSQGWQASNYGYTF.

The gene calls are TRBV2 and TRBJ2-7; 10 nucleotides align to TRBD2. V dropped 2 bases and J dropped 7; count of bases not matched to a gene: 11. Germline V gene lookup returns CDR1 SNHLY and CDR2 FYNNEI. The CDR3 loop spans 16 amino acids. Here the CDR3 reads CASSEPASGGPGEQYF. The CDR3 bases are TGTGCCAGCAGTGAACCGGCTAGCGGGGGCCCGGGGGAGCAGTACTTC. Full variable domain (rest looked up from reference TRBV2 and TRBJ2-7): EPEVTQTPSHQVTQMGQEVILRCVPISNHLYFYWYRQILGQKVEFLVSFYNNEISEKSEIFDDQFSVERPDGSNFTLKIRSTKLEDSAMYFCASSEPASGGPGEQYFGPGTRLTVT.